This T cell receptor (beta chain) was profiled in a study of human T cells and chemical hapten exposure. Whole-study context: DPC (0.01%) was patch tested on the upper back and read at 6 days.

Whole-study findings and limits: Clustering by CDR3 similarity yielded significantly more large clusters from expanded TCRs than controls.

TCRdb redid the calling of the RACE reads with MiXCR, one entry per CDR3 protein. This sample carries roughly 120,000 distinct CDR3 sequences, less than 10% of them seen once, and the ten largest clones take 2.5% to 3.5%. The table lists this clonotype with many counts. No antigen is known for it. The time point: patch test 2, 6 weeks after DPC sensitization. Treatment indicated: therapeutic diphenylcyclopropenone sensitization with weekly scalp DPC. The starting material, unfractionated whole blood, was used for total RNA extraction. The CDR3 covers 12 residues. Germline V gives CDR1 MDHEN, CDR2 SYDVKM. Trimming took off 8 bases at V and 3 bases at J, with 11 bases between the two ends.

Here the sequenced sample was whole blood, taken in connection with sensitization to the hapten diphenylcyclopropenone (DPC). This sequence originates from a woman between 40 and 55 years old with alopecia areata. Some clones in this sample may be carry-over from other donors' samples. The chain carries TRBV28 and TRBJ2-7; D is uncertain. The CDR3 DNA reads as TGTGCCAGCGCAAGTACTTACTACGAGCAGTACTTC. It is translated as CASASTYYEQYF.